Included here is one TCR beta chain sequence, with context. Its antigen is not identified. The sample originates from a study of shared clonotypes between healthy human individuals. Study-wide results and limits: Investigators collected only blood, and repertoires in tissues likely differ. Memory subsets generally showed smaller estimated richness than naive subsets did.

This CDR3 has 12 amino acids. V was trimmed by 6 bases and J by 7 bases, leaving 12 bases between them. Germline V lookup: CDR1 LGHNT, CDR2 FRNRAP. The study enrolled healthy HIV-negative adults without recent acute infections or vaccinations as donors. Profiled with immunoSEQ multiplex PCR; TCRdb holds only in-frame clones, not every one. The table records under 2.5 million clones, less than 95% of them present only once. The clonotype comes from a young man in good health. Some clones in this sample may be carry-over from other donors' samples. Sequencing used naive CD4+ T cells from PBMCs. Stated subset: CD45RA+ positively selected. This chain joins TRBV12-5 and TRBJ1-1; D is unresolved. CDR3 protein: CASGIGDGEAFF. DNA of the CDR3: TGTGCTAGTGGCATCGGGGATGGTGAAGCTTTCTTT.